This TCR beta chain is from a study of blood T cell repertoires in COVID-19. Overall study context: Acute and convalescent COVID-19 samples came from the United States, Italy and Spain. From T cells, B-cell-depleted T cells, or PBMCs came the material, which was cDNA or gDNA.

Followed over time, Seattle patients had been enrolled while infection was active. CDR3 length: 14 amino acids. The germline V and J ends were trimmed by 3 bases and 2 bases, with 11 bases remaining between them. Germline assignment: CDR1 GTSNPN and CDR2 SVGIG (reference sequence). Authors' data handling: Counts of nucleated cells, estimated from reference gene primer amplification, were obtained. Using immunoSEQ multiplex PCR, the repertoire was profiled, and TCRdb retains in-frame clones only, with some absent. The V and J calls and the clone size are those of that table, but D and trimming were determined from the DNA. The sample carries approximately 150,000 clones, 75% to 90% recorded once.

Sequencing was carried out using peripheral blood. The chain carries TRBV30 and TRBJ1-5; maybe TRBD1 (6 bases). This clonotype was obtained from a man between 18 and 29 years old with COVID-19, enrolled during active disease. Here the CDR3 reads CAWSRGIGNQPQHF. In DNA form, the CDR3 reads TGTGCCTGGAGCAGGGGAATAGGCAATCAGCCCCAGCATTTT.